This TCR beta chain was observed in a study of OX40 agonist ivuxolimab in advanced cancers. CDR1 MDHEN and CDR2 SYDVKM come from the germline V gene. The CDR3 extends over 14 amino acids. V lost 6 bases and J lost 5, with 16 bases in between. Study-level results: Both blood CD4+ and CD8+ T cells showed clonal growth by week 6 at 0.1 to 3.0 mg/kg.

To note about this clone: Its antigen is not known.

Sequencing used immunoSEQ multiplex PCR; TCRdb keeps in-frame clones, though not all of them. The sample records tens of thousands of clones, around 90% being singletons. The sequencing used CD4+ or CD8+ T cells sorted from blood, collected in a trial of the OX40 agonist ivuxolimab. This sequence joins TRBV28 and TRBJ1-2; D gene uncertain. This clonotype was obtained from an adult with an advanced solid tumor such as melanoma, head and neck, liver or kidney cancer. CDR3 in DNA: TGTGCCAGCAGCCTACTCCGGGCCAATTATGGCTACACCTTC. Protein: CASSLLRANYGYTF.